The next 30 T cell receptor beta chains were all read from a single sample in a study of blood T cell repertoires in COVID-19. The repertoire was sequenced with immunoSEQ multiplex PCR; TCRdb's copy has only in-frame clones and lacks some. The sample consists of 200,000 to 300,000 clones, 88% of them appearing once. The sequenced material came from peripheral blood. Every receptor here comes from a man between 60 and 70 years old who had recovered from COVID-19.

CDR3 in amino acids: CASSFQGTEAFF. CDR3 coding DNA: TGCGCCAGCAGCTTTCAGGGCACTGAAGCTTTCTTT. The chain carries TRBV5-1 and TRBJ1-1; D may be TRBD1 (5 bases). Germline values: CDR1 SGHRS, CDR2 YFSETQ. This CDR3 comprises 12 residues. Trimming left V 2 bases short and J 4 bases short, with 6 bases between. Supplemented by reference TRBV5-1 and TRBJ1-1, the full variable domain reads KAGVTQTPRYLIKTRGQQVTLSCSPISGHRSVSWYQQTPGQGLQFLFEYFSETQRNKGNFPGRFSGRQFSNSRSEMNVSTLELGDSALYLCASSFQGTEAFFGQGTRLTVV.

With respect to this clone: Other DNA sequences in this sample translate to the same CDR3. This rearrangement joins TRBV11-3 to TRBJ2-7; D unresolved. Germline V gene data show CDR1 as SGHNT and CDR2 as YENEEA. Trimming removed 0 bases at V and 4 bases at J, with 4 bases between. The CDR3 totals 12 residues. The CDR3 bases are TGTGCCAGCAGCTTAGACAGTTACGAGCAGTACTTC. Protein product: CASSLDSYEQYF. The variable domain in full, with the rest retrieved from reference TRBV11-3 and TRBJ2-7, is EAGVVQSPRYKIIEKKQPVAFWCNPISGHNTLYWYLQNLGQGPELLIRYENEEAVDDSQLPKDRFSAERLKGVDSTLKIQPAELGDSAVYLCASSLDSYEQYFGPGTRLTVT.

The chain carries TRBV5-1 and TRBJ2-1; D is possibly TRBD1 (5 bases). CDR1 is SGHRS and CDR2 is YFSETQ in the germline V gene. Trimming shortened V by 6 bases and J by 4 bases, and 8 bases separated the two germline ends. The CDR3 has 12 residues. CDR3 region: CASKGQYNEQFF. CDR3 nucleotide sequence: TGCGCCAGCAAGGGGCAATACAATGAGCAGTTCTTC.

This chain uses TRBV6-6 with TRBJ2-5; 10 bases are shared with TRBD1. With 6 bases clipped from V and 5 bases from J, the junction kept 9 bases outside the gene matches. This CDR3 is built from 15 residues. Looked up from germline, CDR1 is MNHNY and CDR2 is SVGAGI (reference sequence). This chain's CDR3 is CASRRGQGVVETQYF. As DNA, the CDR3 is TGTGCCAGCAGACGCGGACAGGGGGTAGTGGAGACCCAGTACTTC.

In this sample, this clone turned up once. The genes are TRBV11-2 and TRBJ1-3; D remains unclear. V dropped 1 base and J dropped 4 bases, with 11 bases sitting between them. The germline V gene has CDR1 SGHAT and CDR2 FQNNGV. The CDR3 totals 15 residues. The CDR3 region is CASSLVLAAGNTIYF. Written as DNA, the CDR3 is TGTGCCAGCAGCTTAGTTCTGGCGGCAGGAAACACCATATATTTT.

This clone came up a few times. The gene calls are TRBV30 and TRBJ1-2, with TRBD1 identical over 7 bases. The CDR3 is 13 amino acids. Germline loops: CDR1 GTSNPN, CDR2 SVGIG (reference sequence). After removal of 3 bases from V and 8 bases from J, the junction contained 9 bases not matched to a gene. The CDR3 region has the DNA TGTGCCTGGAGCGAGACAGGGTCAAGCGGCTACACCTTC. It translates to CAWSETGSSGYTF.

The rearrangement joins TRBV6-6 to TRBJ2-1; TRBD2 matches at 8 bases. The CDR3 spans 14 residues. CDR1 and CDR2 (germline): MNHNY, SVGAGI (reference sequence). The ends lost 11 bases at V and 4 bases at J; junction bases unmatched: 10. CDR3 region: CAGGKGLGYNEQFF. The CDR3 DNA reads as TGTGCCGGCGGGAAGGGACTAGGATACAATGAGCAGTTCTTC.

This chain connects TRBV19 to TRBJ2-7; D is perhaps TRBD2 (5 bases). Trimming shortened V by 10 bases and J by 0 bases, and 7 bases separated the two germline ends. This CDR3 has 11 amino acids. CDR1 LNHDA and CDR2 SQIVND come from the germline V gene (reference sequence). This CDR3 is CATEDSYEQYF. The CDR3 DNA follows: TGTGCCACGGAGGACTCCTACGAGCAGTACTTC.

V gene TRBV27 combines with J gene TRBJ1-6, with 8 bases aligning to TRBD1. Germline-derived CDR1 and CDR2 are MNHEY and SMNVEV (reference sequence). The J segment lost 7 bases and the V segment lost 1 base, leaving 9 bases of the junction unmatched. This CDR3 is 17 amino acids long. The CDR3 is CASSLWAGGFQNSPLHF. Here the CDR3 DNA reads TGTGCCAGCAGTTTATGGGCAGGGGGCTTTCAGAATTCACCCCTCCACTTT.

This chain joins TRBV7-6 and TRBJ1-4; 7 positions agree with TRBD1. The germline gives CDR1 SGHVS, CDR2 FNYEAQ. CDR3 length equals 15 residues. V trimming: 2 bases; J trimming: 8 bases; junction bases outside the gene matches: 8. The CDR3 DNA is TGTGCCAGCAGCTTAACAGGGGAGGTTGGAGAAAAACTGTTTTTT. Translation: CASSLTGEVGEKLFF. Full variable domain (missing parts from reference TRBV7-6 and TRBJ1-4): GAGVSQSPRYKVTKRGQDVALRCDPISGHVSLYWYRQALGQGPEFLTYFNYEAQQDKSGLPNDRFSAERPEGSISTLTIQRTEQRDSAMYRCASSLTGEVGEKLFFGSGTQLSVL.

The chain links TRBV7-2 to TRBJ2-7; 11 bases map to TRBD1. There are 14 residues in the CDR3. Germline assignment: CDR1 SGHTA and CDR2 FQGNSA. V was pared by 5 bases and J by 3 bases, with 3 bases of the junction left unmatched. CDR3 in DNA: TGTGCCAGCAGCCTGGGACAGGGGGGCTACGAGCAGTACTTC. Protein: CASSLGQGGYEQYF.

J is TRBJ1-4 and V is TRBV30; 11 nucleotides line up with TRBD1. The CDR3 loop spans 15 amino acids. Germline V gene data show CDR1 as GTSNPN and CDR2 as SVGIG (reference sequence). Germline trimming cut 2 bases from V and 8 bases from J; bases unmatched to any gene: 7. The CDR3 loop reads CAWSYGQGAGEKLFF. Here the CDR3 DNA reads TGTGCCTGGAGTTACGGACAGGGGGCTGGAGAAAAACTGTTTTTT.

This chain links TRBV9 with TRBJ1-4, with TRBD1 as a possible D gene (6 bases). The CDR3 sequence is 15 residues long. Germline assignment: CDR1 SGDLS and CDR2 YYNGEE. V gave up 2 bases and J gave up 0 bases, with 8 bases separating them. The chain's CDR3 is CASSVAGATNEKLFF. The CDR3 DNA follows: TGTGCCAGCAGCGTTGCAGGGGCAACTAATGAAAAACTGTTTTTT.

V usage is TRBV5-1 and J usage is TRBJ1-1, with 10 bases identical to TRBD1. CDR1 and CDR2 (germline): SGHRS, YFSETQ. Trimming cost V 3 bases and J 8 bases; bases outside gene matches: 4. The length of the CDR3 is 13 residues. The CDR3 bases are TGCGCCAGCAGCTGGGGACAGGGGAGAGAAGCTTTCTTT. Encoded protein: CASSWGQGREAFF.

The chain recombines TRBV19 with TRBJ1-5; 10 positions agree with TRBD1. The CDR3 is 16 residues long. Germline V lookup: CDR1 LNHDA, CDR2 SQIVND (reference sequence). V trimming: 4 bases; J trimming: 6 bases; junction bases outside the gene matches: 9. The CDR3 here is CASSSLGTGVGQPQHF. The CDR3 coding sequence is TGTGCCAGTAGTAGCCTTGGGACAGGGGTTGGTCAGCCCCAGCATTTT.

The V call is TRBV7-2, the J call TRBJ1-2; 7 nucleotides match TRBD1. V lost 3 bases to trimming and J lost 0 bases; unmatched junction nucleotides: 7. The CDR3 totals 16 residues. Germline V lookup: CDR1 SGHTA, CDR2 FQGNSA. The CDR3, as DNA: TGTGCCAGCAGCTTCATCCACAGGGGCCCTAACTATGGCTACACCTTC. As protein: CASSFIHRGPNYGYTF.

This clone came up a few times. The gene calls are TRBV18 and TRBJ1-1; no clear D. There are 13 residues in the CDR3. Trimming removed 1 base at V and 4 bases at J, with 7 bases between. Germline lookup yields CDR1 KGHSH and CDR2 LQKENI. The CDR3 sequence is CASSPLGATEAFF. In DNA, the CDR3 is TGTGCCAGCTCACCACTGGGAGCCACTGAAGCTTTCTTT.

J is TRBJ1-1 and V is TRBV3-1 (or the pseudogene TRBV3-2); no definite D call. The CDR3 is made up of 14 amino acids. Germline CDR1 reads LGHDT; CDR2 reads YNNKEL (reference sequence). V lost 0 bases, J lost 3 bases, and 8 bases lay in between. CDR3 nucleotide sequence: TGTGCCAGCAGCCAAGAGCAGGTGGACACTGAAGCTTTCTTT. Translation gives CASSQEQVDTEAFF.

There are a few counts of this clone. The V call is TRBV25-1, the J call TRBJ1-1; 7 positions match TRBD1. Germline CDR1 reads MGHDK; CDR2 reads SYGVNS. V lost 5 bases to trimming and J lost 6 bases; unmatched junction nucleotides: 6. The CDR3 spans 13 residues. CDR3 region: CASSRGGGAEAFF. The CDR3 DNA follows: TGTGCCAGCAGTCGAGGGGGCGGCGCTGAAGCTTTCTTT.

CDR3 DNA: TGTGCCAGCAGTATTGGACAGGGGGCCAACGAGCAGTACTTC. Protein product: CASSIGQGANEQYF. The rearrangement joins TRBV6-6 to TRBJ2-7, with 11 bases that match TRBD1. Germline CDR1 is MNHNY and CDR2 is SVGAGI (reference sequence). V trimming: 5 bases; J trimming: 5 bases; junction bases outside the gene matches: 5. The CDR3 is 14 residues long.

The gene calls are TRBV19 and TRBJ2-3; TRBD2 matches 11 bases. Trimming at V came to 5 bases and at J to 5 bases, leaving 12 bases not matched to a gene. CDR1 and CDR2 (germline): LNHDA, SQIVND (reference sequence). This CDR3 comprises 17 residues. The CDR3 DNA reads TGTGCCAGTAGTCCGGCCCCTCTAGCGGGGGGAGGAGATACGCAGTATTTT. This codes for CASSPAPLAGGGDTQYF.

The rearrangement joins TRBV18 to TRBJ1-5; 9 bases map to TRBD1. Germline CDR1 is KGHSH and CDR2 is LQKENI. This CDR3 contains 17 residues. Unmatched junction bases numbered 13, after V lost 5 bases and J lost 5 bases. CDR3 in DNA: TGTGCCAGCTCAATCGCTCCAACGGGACAGGGAGATCAGCCCCAGCATTTT. Translating gives CASSIAPTGQGDQPQHF.

The V call is TRBV4-1, the J call TRBJ1-4; D call uncertain. With 4 bases removed from V and 5 bases from J, the gap between germline ends came to 20 bases. Germline CDR1 and CDR2: MGHRA and YSYEKL. The CDR3 is made up of 17 amino acids. CDR3 DNA sequence: TGCGCCAGCAGCCTCTCCACGACCCCCAGGATGAATGAAAAACTGTTTTTT. Its protein is CASSLSTTPRMNEKLFF.

V usage is TRBV5-1 and J usage is TRBJ1-2, with 8 bases identical to TRBD1. Germline CDR1 is SGHRS and CDR2 is YFSETQ. V trimming: 3 bases; J trimming: 4 bases; junction bases outside the gene matches: 8. CDR3 length equals 15 residues. This CDR3 reads CASSSWTGRSYGYTF. The CDR3 nucleotides read TGCGCCAGCAGCTCCTGGACAGGGCGTTCCTATGGCTACACCTTC.

This chain uses TRBV4-2 with TRBJ1-4; D unresolved. The V and J ends lost 0 bases and 4 bases respectively, with 9 bases between them. This CDR3 is 15 amino acids long. Germline V CDR1 and CDR2: LGHNA, YNFKEQ. For the CDR3, the DNA is TGTGCCAGCAGCCAAGATTTTGGGAGTAATGAAAAACTGTTTTTT. This sequence encodes CASSQDFGSNEKLFF.

This chain links TRBV29-1 with TRBJ2-5; 11 bases align to TRBD1. The CDR3 length is 15 residues. V was pared by 5 bases and J by 4 bases, with 9 bases of the junction left unmatched. Germline-derived CDR1 and CDR2 are SQVTM and ANQGSEA. The DNA of the CDR3 is TGCAGCGTTTTACCGGGACAGGGGGTCGGAGAGACCCAGTACTTC. Its translation: CSVLPGQGVGETQYF.

The genes are TRBV6-1 and TRBJ1-1; 9 bases are a match to TRBD1. CDR3 length equals 15 residues. The germline CDR1 and CDR2 sequences are MNHNS and SASEGT. Trimming cost V 3 bases and J 5 bases; bases outside gene matches: 7. This chain's CDR3 is CASSESQGAQTEAFF. The CDR3 DNA reads TGTGCCAGCAGTGAGTCACAGGGGGCGCAAACTGAAGCTTTCTTT.

This clone was picked up one time. The chain carries TRBV3-1 (or the pseudogene TRBV3-2) and TRBJ2-1, with TRBD2 identical over 8 bases. This CDR3 comprises 14 residues. The V gene end was trimmed by 5 bases and the J gene end by 10 bases; junction bases not matched to a gene: 10. Per germline, CDR1 LGHDT and CDR2 YNNKEL (reference sequence). This CDR3 is CASSARRGAVEQFF. CDR3 nucleotides: TGTGCCAGCAGCGCTAGGCGGGGGGCGGTAGAGCAGTTCTTC.

Only a few counts were recorded for this clone. This rearrangement joins TRBV6-6 to TRBJ2-3; 11 nucleotides agree with TRBD1. Per germline, CDR1 MNHNY and CDR2 SVGAGI (reference sequence). Trimming removed 6 bases from V and 4 bases from J; junction bases left unmatched: 6. The CDR3 covers 15 residues. The CDR3 sequence: CASRRPGQGADTQYF. CDR3 DNA sequence: TGTGCCAGCAGGAGGCCGGGACAGGGGGCAGATACGCAGTATTTT.

The rearrangement joins TRBV6-5 to TRBJ2-7, with 7 bases that match TRBD1. This CDR3 has 15 amino acids. The junction had 10 bases not matched to a gene; V was cut back by 5 bases and J by 3 bases. Germline CDR1 reads MNHEY; CDR2 reads SVGAGI. In nucleotides, the CDR3 is TGTGCCAGCAGTCTCTCCCAGGGGGAACGCTACGAGCAGTACTTC. It is translated as CASSLSQGERYEQYF.